These 25 T cell receptor beta chains were sequenced from one sample in a study of CD8+ T cells in alopecia areata. Following RNA extraction, reverse transcription yielded cDNA that acted as the sequencing template. Data came from immunoSEQ multiplex PCR; TCRdb stores just in-frame clones and leaves some out. The sample consists of 70,000 to 95,000 clones, roughly 47% of them appearing once. Sequencing was performed on NKG2D-high CD8+ T cells sorted from blood. The origin of the receptors is a human donor with alopecia areata.

The genes are TRBV27 and TRBJ2-3, with TRBD1 as a possible D gene (5 bases). This CDR3 spans 14 amino acids. The germline V gene encodes CDR1 MNHEY and CDR2 SMNVEV (reference sequence). V shed 5 bases and J shed 2 bases, with 11 bases lying between them. CDR3 loop: CASSPWTPTDTQYF. The CDR3 nucleotides are TGTGCCAGCAGTCCATGGACACCCACAGATACGCAGTATTTT.

The chain couples TRBV5-1 to TRBJ2-5; no clear D gene. Germline V gene data show CDR1 as SGHRS and CDR2 as YFSETQ. V lost 0 bases, J lost 1 base, and 16 bases lay in between. The CDR3 sequence is 17 residues long. CDR3 protein: CASSLDEPGGLQETQYF. The CDR3 region has the DNA TGCGCCAGCAGCTTGGATGAGCCAGGCGGTCTCCAAGAGACCCAGTACTTC.

V gene TRBV29-1 combines with J gene TRBJ1-1; D gene ambiguous. V lost 4 bases to trimming and J lost 5 bases, with 17 bases between them. CDR1 is SQVTM and CDR2 is ANQGSEA in the germline V gene. The CDR3 runs to 14 residues. CDR3: CSVVEPLGGTEAFF. As DNA, the CDR3 is TGCAGCGTTGTAGAACCTCTGGGCGGAACTGAAGCTTTCTTT.

This clone was found a few times. This sequence joins TRBV2 and TRBJ1-4; D unclear. Germline V gene data show CDR1 as SNHLY and CDR2 as FYNNEI. Trimming took off 4 bases at V and 6 bases at J, with 15 bases between the two ends. This CDR3 comprises 15 residues. CDR3 sequence: CASSGSHDLHEKLFF. The CDR3 DNA reads as TGTGCCAGCAGTGGCAGCCACGACCTCCATGAAAAACTGTTTTTT.

This chain links TRBV28 with TRBJ2-1, with a tentative D call TRBD2 (6 bases). The CDR3 consists of 15 residues. Germline V gene sequence: CDR1 MDHEN, CDR2 SYDVKM. Trimming removed 6 bases at V and 9 bases at J, with 21 bases between. CDR3 sequence (DNA): TGTGCCAGCAGCCCCTCCGGCGGGGTCGGGGTTGAGCAGTTCTTC. Protein: CASSPSGGVGVEQFF.

The V and J genes are TRBV29-1 and TRBJ2-2; 11 nucleotides line up with TRBD2. Germline V gives CDR1 SQVTM, CDR2 ANQGSEA. The V gene end was trimmed by 0 bases and the J gene end by 5 bases; junction bases not matched to a gene: 5. The CDR3 is 16 residues long. The CDR3 DNA sequence: TGCAGCGTTGAAGATCCGACTAGCGGGACGACCGGGGAGCTGTTTTTT. Translated: CSVEDPTSGTTGELFF.

The CDR3 coding sequence is TGCAGTGCTAGTGACGGCTACGAGCAGTACTTC. Encoded protein: CSASDGYEQYF. The genes are TRBV20-1 and TRBJ2-7; D is uncertain. Germline CDR1 DFQATT, CDR2 SNEGSKA (reference sequence). The CDR3 extends over 11 amino acids. V gave up 3 bases and J gave up 3 bases, with 6 bases separating them.

The rearrangement joins TRBV27 to TRBJ1-2; 9 nucleotides match TRBD1. The CDR3 is 17 residues long. Germline V gives CDR1 MNHEY, CDR2 SMNVEV (reference sequence). After removal of 6 bases from V and 6 bases from J, the junction contained 17 bases not matched to a gene. The CDR3 DNA sequence: TGTGCCAGCAGCCTACAGTACAGGGGGCTAGGTATGAATGGCTACACCTTC. Encoded protein: CASSLQYRGLGMNGYTF.

The chain joins TRBV2 to TRBJ1-1, with D unresolved. V was cut by 6 bases and J by 0 bases, with 11 bases left in between. This CDR3 is built from 14 residues. Germline CDR1 is SNHLY and CDR2 is FYNNEI. The DNA of the CDR3 is TGTGCCAGCAGCCCCGACACCTTGAACACTGAAGCTTTCTTT. Residues: CASSPDTLNTEAFF. Full variable domain (outside the CDR3, taken from reference TRBV2 and TRBJ1-1): EPEVTQTPSHQVTQMGQEVILRCVPISNHLYFYWYRQILGQKVEFLVSFYNNEISEKSEIFDDQFSVERPDGSNFTLKIRSTKLEDSAMYFCASSPDTLNTEAFFGQGTRLTVV.

The chain uses TRBV6-5 and TRBJ2-1; D possibly corresponds to TRBD1 (5 bases). CDR3 size: 12 residues. Germline lookup yields CDR1 MNHEY and CDR2 SVGAGI. Trimming removed 6 bases from V and 8 bases from J, with 11 bases in between. The CDR3 sequence: CASSPQGDEQFF. The CDR3 nucleotides read TGTGCCAGCAGCCCTCAAGGGGATGAGCAGTTCTTC.

V usage is TRBV29-1 and J usage is TRBJ2-1; D call uncertain. The CDR3 runs to 12 residues. V lost 1 base and J 9 bases, leaving 10 bases between the germline ends. Looked up from germline, CDR1 is SQVTM and CDR2 is ANQGSEA. This CDR3 reads CSVEGEAIEQFF. CDR3 in DNA: TGCAGCGTTGAAGGGGAAGCGATTGAGCAGTTCTTC.

This clone has just a few counts. This chain uses TRBV13 with TRBJ2-6; D is possibly TRBD1 (6 bases). V was clipped by 4 bases and J by 0 bases, with 13 bases between them. CDR1 is PRHDT and CDR2 is FYEKMQ in the germline V gene (reference sequence). The CDR3 is 17 residues long. The CDR3 DNA reads TGTGCCAGCAGCTCCGGGACAACAAGCTCTGGGGCCAACGTCCTGACTTTC. Amino acid sequence: CASSSGTTSSGANVLTF.

The chain carries TRBV30 and TRBJ2-1; TRBD2 matches 11 bases. Germline trimming cut 2 bases from V and 7 bases from J; bases unmatched to any gene: 7. CDR1 and CDR2 (germline): GTSNPN, SVGIG (reference sequence). The CDR3 loop spans 15 amino acids. CDR3 in DNA: TGTGCCTGGAGTAGGCTAGCGGGAGGTTCAAATGAGCAGTTCTTC. This codes for CAWSRLAGGSNEQFF.

The CDR3 bases are TGTGCCAGCAGCCGGACTTTAGCCGTATCACAAGGCAATGAGCAGTTCTTC. Its protein product is CASSRTLAVSQGNEQFF. The rearrangement links TRBV14 to TRBJ2-1; TRBD2 might be the D (5 bases). Trimming pared 4 bases from V and 6 bases from J, leaving 22 bases between. The CDR3 totals 17 residues. Germline V gene data show CDR1 as SGHDN and CDR2 as FVKESK.

The chain joins TRBV25-1 to TRBJ2-7; D might be TRBD1 (5 bases). The V end lost 7 bases, the J end lost 2 bases, and 12 bases lay between the germline ends. Germline V gives CDR1 MGHDK, CDR2 SYGVNS. This CDR3 region has 13 residues. The CDR3: CASIGRAAYEQYF. DNA of the CDR3: TGTGCCAGCATAGGCAGGGCGGCCTACGAGCAGTACTTC.

The chain couples TRBV12-5 to TRBJ2-7; no clear D gene. The CDR3 has 13 residues. Germline values: CDR1 LGHNT, CDR2 FRNRAP. The ends were cut back, 2 bases at V and 4 bases at J, with 9 bases in the middle. CDR3 sequence: CASGLPQGYEQYF. The CDR3 DNA is TGTGCTAGTGGTTTGCCACAAGGGTACGAGCAGTACTTC.

V usage is TRBV15 and J usage is TRBJ1-5; 8 positions agree with TRBD1. The CDR3 runs to 14 residues. The germline V gene encodes CDR1 LNHNV and CDR2 YYDKDF (reference sequence). With V trimmed by 4 bases and J by 5 bases, 4 bases remained unmatched. This chain's CDR3 is CATSTGGADQPQHF. The CDR3 nucleotides are TGTGCCACCAGCACAGGGGGCGCCGATCAGCCCCAGCATTTT.

The chain employs TRBV28 and TRBJ2-1; 9 bases match TRBD2. The V gene's germline CDR1 is MDHEN and CDR2 SYDVKM. V dropped 9 bases and J dropped 15; count of bases not matched to a gene: 9. This CDR3 is 11 amino acids long. CDR3 residues: CASGGLGLAFF. DNA of the CDR3: TGTGCCAGTGGAGGTTTGGGACTAGCGTTCTTC.

This clone was detected only a few times. The gene calls are TRBV19 and TRBJ1-2, with a weak D call TRBD1 (5 bases). The CDR3 extends over 15 amino acids. V lost 11 bases and J lost 0, with 19 bases in between. Germline lookup yields CDR1 LNHDA and CDR2 SQIVND (reference sequence). In DNA, the CDR3 is TGTGCCGGCCAGGAACGAAGGGGAGCTAACTATGGCTACACCTTC. It specifies CAGQERRGANYGYTF.

This chain connects TRBV2 to TRBJ2-1; D assignment may be TRBD1 or TRBD2 (5 bases each). CDR1 is SNHLY, CDR2 FYNNEI, per germline. The CDR3 extends over 11 amino acids. V was cut by 6 bases and J by 11 bases, with 11 bases left in between. CDR3 sequence: CASSSGRQQFF. The CDR3 nucleotides are TGTGCCAGCAGCTCGGGACGCCAGCAGTTCTTC.

V gene TRBV5-1 combines with J gene TRBJ2-5; TRBD1 might be the D (5 bases). V was cut by 4 bases and J by 4 bases, with 5 bases left in between. The germline gives CDR1 SGHRS, CDR2 YFSETQ. The CDR3 has 11 amino acids. The CDR3 DNA reads TGCGCCAGCAGCAGGGGAGAGACCCAGTACTTC. It yields the protein CASSRGETQYF.

This clone was detected a few times. This chain connects TRBV27 to TRBJ1-6, with 7 bases lining up with TRBD1. This CDR3 spans 14 amino acids. The ends lost 6 bases at V and 7 bases at J; junction bases unmatched: 6. Germline CDR1 reads MNHEY; CDR2 reads SMNVEV (reference sequence). CDR3 region: CASSTGTANSPLHF. As DNA, the CDR3 is TGTGCCAGCAGCACCGGGACAGCAAATTCACCCCTCCACTTT.

This chain uses TRBV27 with TRBJ2-1, with D perhaps being TRBD1 or TRBD2 (6 bases each). This CDR3 is built from 16 residues. Germline assignment: CDR1 MNHEY and CDR2 SMNVEV (reference sequence). Trimming removed 6 bases from V and 1 base from J, with 16 bases in between. DNA for the CDR3: TGTGCCAGCAGACCATTCGAGGGGGGATCCTACAATGAGCAGTTCTTC. Its translation: CASRPFEGGSYNEQFF.

This clone has a handful of counts. V is TRBV28 and J is TRBJ1-1, with no clear D. Trimming pared 6 bases from V and 1 base from J, leaving 6 bases between. CDR1 MDHEN and CDR2 SYDVKM come from the germline V gene. CDR3 size: 12 residues. The CDR3 loop is CASRAPNTEAFF. The CDR3 coding sequence is TGTGCCAGCAGGGCACCGAACACTGAAGCTTTCTTT. The full variable domain, completed using reference TRBV28 and TRBJ1-1, is DVKVTQSSRYLVKRTGEKVFLECVQDMDHENMFWYRQDPGLGLRLIYFSYDVKMKEKGDIPEGYSVSREKKERFSLILESASTNQTSMYLCASRAPNTEAFFGQGTRLTVV.

Only a few counts were recorded for this clone. The chain's CDR3 is CSVEGGQGHPLEQFF. For the CDR3, the DNA is TGCAGCGTTGAAGGAGGACAGGGCCACCCCCTAGAGCAGTTCTTC. The chain is built from TRBV29-1 and TRBJ2-1; TRBD1 aligns across 8 bases. The CDR3 runs 15 residues. J gave up 10 bases and V 1 base, and 12 bases lay outside the gene matches. Germline CDR1 is SQVTM and CDR2 is ANQGSEA.